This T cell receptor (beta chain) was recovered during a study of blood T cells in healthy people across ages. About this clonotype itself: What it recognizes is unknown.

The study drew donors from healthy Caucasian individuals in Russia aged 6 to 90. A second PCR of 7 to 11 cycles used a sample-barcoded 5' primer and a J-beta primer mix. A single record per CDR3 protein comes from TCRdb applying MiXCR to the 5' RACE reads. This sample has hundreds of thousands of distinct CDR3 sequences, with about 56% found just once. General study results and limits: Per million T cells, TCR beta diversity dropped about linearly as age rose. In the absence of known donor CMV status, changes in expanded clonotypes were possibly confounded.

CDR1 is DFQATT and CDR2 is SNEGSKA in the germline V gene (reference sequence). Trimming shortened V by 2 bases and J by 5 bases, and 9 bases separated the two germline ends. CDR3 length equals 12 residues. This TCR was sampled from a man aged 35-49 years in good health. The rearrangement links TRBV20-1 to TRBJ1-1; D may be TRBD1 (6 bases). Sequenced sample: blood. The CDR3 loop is CSARLQGTEAFF. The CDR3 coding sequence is TGCAGTGCTAGACTACAGGGAACTGAAGCTTTCTTT.